This T cell receptor (beta chain) was sequenced during a study of CD8 T cells in Susac syndrome. This CDR3 spans 14 amino acids. Trimming cost V 5 bases and J 8 bases, with 19 bases left between them. From germline, CDR1 is SGHNT and CDR2 YYREEE (reference sequence). The RNA input was about 0.5 to 1 ug, and it was reverse transcribed with random hexamers. It was immunoSEQ multiplex PCR that amplified TCR beta CDR3 across 54 Vbeta and 13 Jbeta. TCRdb processed the immunoSEQ multiplex PCR reads anew with MiXCR; each CDR3 protein has one entry. The table lists 150,000 to 200,000 distinct CDR3 sequences, 94% of them singletons. Relapsing-remitting disease, either stable or active, was present in the treatment-naive patients who were the multiple sclerosis controls. Through negative isolation, CD4+ and CD8+ T cells were obtained, while TEMRA cells were enriched using FACS.

The clonotype originates from a human donor with multiple sclerosis. Specimen: CD4+ T cells from PBMCs. The V call is TRBV5-4, the J call TRBJ1-2, with a possible D match to TRBD1 (5 bases). The CDR3 nucleotides are TGTGCCAGCAGGCCGTCGGGGGGGGTGCGGGGCTACACCTTC. Amino acids: CASRPSGGVRGYTF.